This T cell receptor (beta chain) was observed in a study of blood T cell repertoires in COVID-19. The germline V and J ends were trimmed by 6 bases and 2 bases, with 19 bases remaining between them. The CDR3 spans 15 residues. Germline assignment: CDR1 GTSNPN and CDR2 SVGIG (reference sequence). The table came from immunoSEQ multiplex PCR; TCRdb's copy has only in-frame clones and leaves some out. The table lists hundreds of thousands of clones, about 88% of them singletons, with roughly 2.6% in the top ten. The sample comprised PBMCs or T cells enriched from blood (not recorded which). The chain couples TRBV30 to TRBJ1-1; possible D gene TRBD1, 5 bases. The clonotype comes from a man aged 60-69 years who had recovered from COVID-19. In DNA form, the CDR3 reads TGTGCCTGTACCGGGACTAATGGGAGAAACACTGAAGCTTTCTTT. This translates into CACTGTNGRNTEAFF. Combining the CDR3 with reference TRBV30 and TRBJ1-1 gives the whole variable domain SQTIHQWPATLVQPVGSPLSLECTVEGTSNPNLYWYRQAAGRGLQLLFYSVGIGQISSEVPQNLSASRPQDRQFILSSKKLLLSDSGFYLCACTGTNGRNTEAFFGQGTRLTVV.